The 7 T cell receptor beta chains listed next were all sequenced from one sample in a study of cytomegalovirus exposure and HLA in healthy donors. Primers included in the PCR were 60 Vbeta and 13 Jbeta primers. Clones were sequenced by immunoSEQ multiplex PCR, and TCRdb holds only the in-frame ones, with some missing. The sample consists of approximately 110,000 clones, roughly 71% of them appearing once. Sample: PBMCs. The receptors here all came from a woman aged 45-59 years in good health and CMV-seropositive.

This chain joins TRBV7-3 and TRBJ2-3; D may be TRBD2 (6 bases). Trimming stripped 4 bases from V and 1 base from J, with 15 bases between. CDR1 and CDR2 (germline): SGHTA, FQGTGA. The CDR3 runs to 16 residues. In DNA, the CDR3 is TGTGCCAGCAGCTCGGGACTTACCTTTGGCACAGATACGCAGTATTTT. Translating it yields CASSSGLTFGTDTQYF.

V usage is TRBV15 and J usage is TRBJ1-5; 7 nucleotides align to TRBD1. From germline, CDR1 is LNHNV and CDR2 YYDKDF (reference sequence). V gave up 0 bases and J gave up 7 bases; unmatched junction bases: 15. This CDR3 contains 18 residues. CDR3: CATSRDRDREKLRQPQHF. The CDR3 bases are TGTGCCACCAGCAGAGACCGAGACAGGGAGAAGTTAAGACAGCCCCAGCATTTT.

The chain combines TRBV2 with TRBJ2-7, with 8 positions matching TRBD1. This CDR3 contains 14 residues. Germline V gene sequence: CDR1 SNHLY, CDR2 FYNNEI. The V and J ends lost 3 bases and 3 bases, in that order; junction bases with no gene match: 4. This chain's CDR3 is CASSDQGADYEQYF. The CDR3 DNA is TGTGCCAGCAGTGACCAGGGGGCGGACTACGAGCAGTACTTC.

In nucleotides, the CDR3 is TGTGCCATCAGTCCAGGGTCAACTAATGAAAAACTGTTTTTT. Translated: CAISPGSTNEKLFF. The rearrangement uses TRBV10-3 and TRBJ1-4, with a weak D call TRBD1 (5 bases). V was shortened by 5 bases and J by 0 bases, with 7 bases between the two germline ends. CDR1 is ENHRY, CDR2 SYGVKD, per germline. This CDR3 region has 14 residues.

V gene TRBV7-9 combines with J gene TRBJ1-2; 7 bases match TRBD1. CDR3 length: 15 amino acids. Germline assignment: CDR1 SEHNR and CDR2 FQNEAQ (reference sequence). The ends lost 5 bases at V and 4 bases at J; junction bases unmatched: 10. CDR3 DNA: TGTGCCAGCAGCCAACGATTGACAGGGAGCTATGGCTACACCTTC. It translates to CASSQRLTGSYGYTF.

This clone was detected a few times. The chain recombines TRBV4-3 with TRBJ2-7, with TRBD1 matching over 7 bases. Looked up from germline, CDR1 is LGHNA and CDR2 is YSLEER. CDR3 length: 16 residues. V gave up 4 bases and J gave up 2 bases; unmatched junction bases: 11. CDR3 region: CASSPPAVGGTYEQYF. In DNA, the CDR3 is TGCGCCAGCAGCCCTCCGGCTGTAGGGGGCACCTACGAGCAGTACTTC.

V usage is TRBV28 and J usage is TRBJ2-1; 9 nucleotides align to TRBD2. With 6 bases clipped from V and 5 bases from J, the junction kept 11 bases outside the gene matches. The CDR3 contains 16 residues. The germline V gene encodes CDR1 MDHEN and CDR2 SYDVKM. The CDR3 DNA reads TGTGCCAGCAGGAGAGGAAGTAGCGGGGGTGACAATGAGCAGTTCTTC. Residues: CASRRGSSGGDNEQFF.